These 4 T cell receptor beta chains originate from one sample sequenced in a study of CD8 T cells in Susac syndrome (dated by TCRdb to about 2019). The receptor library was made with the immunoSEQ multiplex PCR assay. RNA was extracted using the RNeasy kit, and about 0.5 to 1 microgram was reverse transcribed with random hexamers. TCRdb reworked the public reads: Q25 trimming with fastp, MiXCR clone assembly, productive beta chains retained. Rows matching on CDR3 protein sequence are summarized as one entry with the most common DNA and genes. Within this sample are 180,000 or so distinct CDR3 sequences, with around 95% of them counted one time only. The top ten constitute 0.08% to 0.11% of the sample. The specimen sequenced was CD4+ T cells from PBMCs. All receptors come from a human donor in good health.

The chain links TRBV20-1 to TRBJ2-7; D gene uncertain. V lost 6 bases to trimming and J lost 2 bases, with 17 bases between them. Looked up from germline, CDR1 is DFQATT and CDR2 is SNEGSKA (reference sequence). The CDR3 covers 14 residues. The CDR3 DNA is TGCAGTGCGAGATACCAGAGCTCTACCTACGAGCAGTACTTC. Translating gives CSARYQSSTYEQYF.

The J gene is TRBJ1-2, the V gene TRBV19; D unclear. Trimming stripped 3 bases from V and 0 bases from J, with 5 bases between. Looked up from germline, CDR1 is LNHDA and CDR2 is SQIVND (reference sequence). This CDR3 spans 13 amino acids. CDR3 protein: CASSIKTNYGYTF. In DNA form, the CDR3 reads TGTGCCAGTAGTATCAAGACTAACTATGGCTACACCTTC.

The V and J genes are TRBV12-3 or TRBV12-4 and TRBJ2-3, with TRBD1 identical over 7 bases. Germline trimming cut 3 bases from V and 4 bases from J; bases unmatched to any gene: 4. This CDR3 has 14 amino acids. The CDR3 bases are TGTGCCAGCAGTTTCCTACAGGGGCCAGATACGCAGTATTTT. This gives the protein CASSFLQGPDTQYF.

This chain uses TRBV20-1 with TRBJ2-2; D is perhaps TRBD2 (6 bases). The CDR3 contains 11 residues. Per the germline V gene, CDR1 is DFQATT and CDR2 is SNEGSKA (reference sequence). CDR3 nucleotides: TGCTCCGGGACTTTAAGCGGGGAGCTGTTTTTT. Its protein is CSGTLSGELFF.